This TCR beta chain was profiled in a study of blood T cell repertoires in COVID-19. About the study: Acute and convalescent COVID-19 specimens originated in the United States, Italy and Spain.

Trimming removed 3 bases at V and 3 bases at J, with 8 bases between. The germline gives CDR1 MRHNA, CDR2 SNTAGT. The CDR3 extends over 14 amino acids. TCRdb's copy holds only in-frame clones and misses some; the assay was immunoSEQ multiplex PCR. The sample has a few hundred thousand clones; around 82% are singletons. The chain combines TRBV6-4 with TRBJ2-2, with D unclear. The sample comprised peripheral blood. This sequence was found in a man aged 50 or older with active or convalescent COVID-19. The chain's CDR3 is CASSEAPDTGELFF. In nucleotides, the CDR3 is TGTGCCAGCAGTGAAGCACCCGACACCGGGGAGCTGTTTTTT.